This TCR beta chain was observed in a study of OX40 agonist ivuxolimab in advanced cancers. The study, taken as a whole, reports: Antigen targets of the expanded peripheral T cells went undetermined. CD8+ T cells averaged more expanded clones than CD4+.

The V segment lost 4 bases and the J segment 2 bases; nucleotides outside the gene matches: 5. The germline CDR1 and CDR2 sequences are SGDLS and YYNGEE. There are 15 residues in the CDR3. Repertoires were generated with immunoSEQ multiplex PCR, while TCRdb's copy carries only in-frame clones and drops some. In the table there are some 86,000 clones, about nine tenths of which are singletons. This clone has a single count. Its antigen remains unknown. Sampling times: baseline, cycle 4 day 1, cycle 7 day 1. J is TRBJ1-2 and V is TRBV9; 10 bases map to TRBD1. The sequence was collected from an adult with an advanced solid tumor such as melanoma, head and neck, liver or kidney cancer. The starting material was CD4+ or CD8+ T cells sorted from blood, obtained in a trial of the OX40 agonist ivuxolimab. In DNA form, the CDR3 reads TGTGCCAGCAGCCCCAGGACAGGGGGGAACTATGGCTACACCTTC. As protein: CASSPRTGGNYGYTF.